This T cell receptor beta chain was sequenced in a study of CD8 T cell repertoires and HIV-1 epitope variants (dated by TCRdb to about 2020). Broadly, across the study: Twenty-five peptides representing autologous and known Gag and Nef epitope variants were each used to stimulate T cells in separate culture wells. The control conditions were a CMV, EBV and flu peptide pool, the Ebola AY9 epitope as a negative control, and a well with no peptide. The epitopes tested covered three Gag epitope families plus Nef HW9 and YT9. Using the EasySep Human T Cell Enrichment Kit, T cells were enriched and then co-cultured with an equal number of autologous T cell-negative cells acting as antigen-presenting cells. Cultures ran for 10 to 11 days in IMDM with gentamicin, with half-media changes on days 3 and 7 adding IL-2, IL-7 and IL-15. An aliquot of 1M T cells was saved as an uncultured baseline condition, separate from the 80 to 85 T cell cultures. A total of 83 T cell cultures were run, with each culture condition done in triplicate except for one peptide, which was done in duplicate.

The EasySep Human CD8+ T Cell Enrichment Kit was used on day 10 to isolate CD8+ T cells from every culture. As to this clone: The antigen this receptor binds is unknown. No base quality values were provided; no much bigger clone lies one nucleotide off.

Sequencing of TCR beta CDR3 regions was performed at survey depth on the immunoSEQ platform. The QIAamp DNA micro kit was used to extract genomic DNA from every cultured and uncultured CD8+ T cell population. In the source study's methods: Samples with fewer than 5,000 productive reads were excluded, resulting in the removal of about 7% of the roughly 80 HIV peptide-stimulated cultures. A MANAFEST web app trimmed sequences to CDR3 and removed nonproductive sequences, CDR3s under 5 amino acids, and those not starting C or ending F/W. Antigen-specific clonotypes had to expand in at least 2 of 3 replicates versus no-peptide control at FDR 0.01, only within one epitope family. In addition, a specific clonotype needed a frequency at least fivefold higher than in wells stimulated with peptides from other epitope families. TCRdb's version of the immuneACCESS table is confined to in-frame rearrangements and falls short of the full clone set. An unresolved V gene accounts for under half of the shortfall where checked; the remainder is of unknown origin. V and J calls and clone size follow that table, whereas D and trimming were derived from the DNA. In all, the sample holds around 5,000 clones, and 67% of those were seen once. In total, the top ten clones hold approximately 40% of the sample.

General conclusions and limits of the study: The assay identified only TCR beta chains and indicated proliferation in response to antigen, without indicating T cell function or cytokine profile. The Nef KF9 family was recognized by five clonotypes and the HW9 family by one, and no responses to the TAALDMSHF plasma variant were observed. The study identified roughly 9 antigen-specific TCR beta clonotypes, roughly 6 of which appeared to be cross-reactive for autologous or known escape epitope variants.

The CDR3 holds 14 amino acids from the cysteine to the phenylalanine. The entry retains the CDR3 DNA only, 42 bases that are in frame from base 1. After removal of 3 bases from V and 8 bases from J, the junction retains 7 bases not matched to a gene. The germline V gene encodes CDR1 SGHVS and CDR2 FNYEAQ. The sample consisted of cultured CD8+ T cells derived from PBMCs. This sequence was found in a male donor with HIV. The chain couples TRBV7-6 to TRBJ2-1; the junction holds 7 bases that match TRBD2. In nucleotide form, the sequence is TGTGCCAGCAGCTTGGGCGGGAGAGGCGATGAGCAGTTCTTC. Its amino acids are CASSLGGRGDEQFF.